This T cell receptor beta chain emerged from a study of patients and donors after allogeneic stem cell transplantation (dated by TCRdb to the early 2020s). The V and J ends are trimmed by 2 bases and 5 bases, leaving 15 bases between them. Via the germline V gene (reference sequence), CDR1 is MNHEY and CDR2 SMNVEV. The CDR3 runs 15 residues from the cysteine to the phenylalanine. The retained sequence is limited to the CDR3, 45 bases, with the frame set at the first base. Details on this clonotype: Its target antigen remains unknown. No clone much larger than this one lies a single base away; base qualities are absent.

The library came from RT-PCR. These reads were obtained on a NextSeq 550. TCRdb took the public reads, trimmed them with fastp at Q25, ran MiXCR for clone calling and kept in-frame beta chains. Each entry merges the rows of one CDR3 protein and shows their most common DNA and genes. The sample records 70,000 to 100,000 distinct CDR3 sequences, less than 5% of which are singletons. 2.5% to 3% of the sample is in the top ten clones. The receptor was derived from a human donor who was either an allogeneic HSCT recipient or a stem cell or donor lymphocyte infusion donor (not recorded which). It is not recorded whose cells these are; they may come from a transplant donor. The sample consisted of blood, either unsorted or a sorted T cell fraction (not recorded which). The sequence is built from TRBV27 and TRBJ1-1; the D gene lacks a confident call. The CDR3 region has the sequence CASSLTFRRGTEAFF. The DNA reads TGTGCCAGCAGTTTAACCTTTAGGCGCGGAACTGAAGCTTTCTTT.